Following are 21 T cell receptor beta chains from one sample sequenced in a study of blood T cell repertoires in COVID-19. Method: immunoSEQ multiplex PCR; TCRdb's copy keeps in-frame clones and lacks some. The repertoire holds some 93,000 clones, roughly 86% seen once, with 10% in the top ten. Material: peripheral blood. These receptors were obtained from a man aged 45-60 years with acute or convalescent COVID-19.

This clone was detected only once. This chain connects TRBV3-1 (or the pseudogene TRBV3-2) to TRBJ2-7, with TRBD2 matching over 8 bases. Per the germline V gene, CDR1 is LGHDT and CDR2 is YNNKEL (reference sequence). This CDR3 has 16 residues. Trimming cost V 5 bases and J 1 base; bases outside gene matches: 10. The CDR3 reads CASSRSGRSSSYEQYF. CDR3 in DNA: TGTGCCAGCAGCAGGAGCGGGAGATCCTCTTCCTACGAGCAGTACTTC.

The CDR3 loop is CASSLRAGGPGEQFF. CDR3 nucleotide sequence: TGTGCCAGCAGCCTCCGAGCGGGAGGGCCCGGTGAGCAGTTCTTC. The chain uses TRBV9 and TRBJ2-1; 10 bases agree with TRBD2. The ends lost 4 bases at V and 9 bases at J; junction bases unmatched: 10. The length of the CDR3 is 15 residues. Germline loops: CDR1 SGDLS, CDR2 YYNGEE.

The rearrangement links TRBV6-5 to TRBJ1-3, with D possibly matching TRBD1 (5 bases). V gave up 2 bases and J gave up 2 bases, with 7 bases separating them. Germline-derived CDR1 and CDR2 are MNHEY and SVGAGI. The CDR3 is 14 residues long. CDR3 in DNA: TGTGCCAGCAGTTACCGGACACCTGGAAACACCATATATTTT. Translating gives CASSYRTPGNTIYF.

This clone showed up just a few times. The rearrangement links TRBV21-1 to TRBJ2-1; the tabulated D call, TRBD1, remains unverified against the DNA. TRBV21-1 is termed a pseudogene. The CDR3 is 19 amino acids. The CDR3 bases are TGTGCCAGCAGCTTCATAAAGATAGATTCGGGACAGACGGCGAATGAGCAGTTCTTC. It translates to CASSFIKIDSGQTANEQFF.

CDR3 sequence: CASSPDRVNTEAFF. For the CDR3, the DNA is TGTGCCAGCAGCCCGGACAGGGTGAACACTGAAGCTTTCTTT. V is TRBV11-3 and J is TRBJ1-1, with 8 bases aligning to TRBD1. CDR1 is SGHNT, CDR2 YENEEA, per germline. V shed 5 bases and J 0 bases; nucleotides not matched to a gene: 2. The CDR3 covers 14 residues.

About this clone: A junction end diverges from the germline sequence, so it may reflect a read error. The V and J genes are TRBV5-1 and TRBJ2-3, with 13 bases aligning to TRBD2. The CDR3 extends over 17 amino acids. Germline lookup yields CDR1 SGHRS and CDR2 YFSETQ. The CDR3 spells CASSFGTSGEATGTQYF. In nucleotides, the CDR3 is TGCGCCAGCAGCTTCGGGACTAGCGGGGAGGCCACAGGTACGCAGTATTTT.

Written as DNA, the CDR3 is TGTGCCAGTAGTATTTTTATCGAGGGATCCACTGAAGCTTTCTTT. It encodes CASSIFIEGSTEAFF. The J gene is TRBJ1-1, the V gene TRBV19; D is undetermined. Trimming removed 3 bases at V and 4 bases at J, with 15 bases between. CDR3 length: 15 residues. Germline loops: CDR1 LNHDA, CDR2 SQIVND (reference sequence).

The chain joins TRBV27 to TRBJ2-1; perhaps TRBD2 as D (6 bases). The germline CDR1 and CDR2 sequences are MNHEY and SMNVEV (reference sequence). The CDR3 extends over 13 amino acids. V dropped 3 bases and J dropped 10 bases, with 13 bases sitting between them. CDR3 nucleotide sequence: TGTGCCAGCAGTTTTAGACACGGACTAGAGCAGTTCTTC. Translation gives CASSFRHGLEQFF.

The gene calls are TRBV14 and TRBJ2-7; the match to TRBD1 covers 8 bases. CDR3 size: 17 residues. Per the germline V gene, CDR1 is SGHDN and CDR2 is FVKESK. V lost 1 base and J lost 7; bases outside the gene matches: 15. DNA of the CDR3: TGTGCCAGCAGCCAAGTTCGCGGCAGGGGGCTTGGTTTAGAGCAGTACTTC. Translated: CASSQVRGRGLGLEQYF.

The rearrangement joins TRBV19 to TRBJ1-1; D is perhaps TRBD1 (5 bases). Trimming shortened V by 10 bases and J by 8 bases, and 23 bases separated the two germline ends. Per the germline V gene, CDR1 is LNHDA and CDR2 is SQIVND (reference sequence). This CDR3 is built from 14 residues. The DNA for the CDR3 is TGTGCCACACGGAGGGACCGCTCCGAAGCGGAAGCTTTCTTT. Its protein product is CATRRDRSEAEAFF.

This clone showed up just once. The gene calls are TRBV27 and TRBJ2-5, with TRBD2 identical over 11 bases. The CDR3 runs to 20 residues. Looked up from germline, CDR1 is MNHEY and CDR2 is SMNVEV (reference sequence). The trim removed 6 bases at V and 2 bases at J, leaving 20 bases unmatched. CDR3 residues: CASRLNGLIPGLAEQETQYF. Here the CDR3 DNA reads TGTGCCAGCAGATTAAACGGATTAATACCGGGACTAGCGGAACAAGAGACCCAGTACTTC.

This clone was picked up a small number of times. This rearrangement joins TRBV11-2 to TRBJ2-1; D is possibly TRBD2 (5 bases). Germline CDR1 SGHAT, CDR2 FQNNGV. This CDR3 contains 15 residues. Trimming took off 2 bases at V and 8 bases at J, with 16 bases between the two ends. DNA for the CDR3: TGTGCCAGCAGCTTACCGAACGGGGTTTGGGATGAGCAGTTCTTC. Amino acid sequence: CASSLPNGVWDEQFF. Together with reference TRBV11-2 and TRBJ2-1, the CDR3 gives the full variable domain: EAGVAQSPRYKIIEKRQSVAFWCNPISGHATLYWYQQILGQGPKLLIQFQNNGVVDDSQLPKDRFSAERLKGVDSTLKIQPAKLEDSAVYLCASSLPNGVWDEQFFGPGTRLTVL.

CDR3 loop: CASSVGIAAYNEQFF. The CDR3 DNA reads as TGTGCCAGCAGCGTAGGGATAGCGGCATACAATGAGCAGTTCTTC. This rearrangement joins TRBV9 to TRBJ2-1, with D perhaps matching TRBD2 (6 bases). Germline CDR1 reads SGDLS; CDR2 reads YYNGEE. V lost 0 bases and J 4 bases, leaving 11 bases between the germline ends. The CDR3 has 15 amino acids.

The CDR3 region has the DNA TGTGCCAGCTCCTGGGTAGCGGGACAAGAGACCCAGTACTTC. This codes for CASSWVAGQETQYF. This rearrangement joins TRBV18 to TRBJ2-5; 8 bases are shared with TRBD2. The CDR3 has 14 amino acids. The V gene's germline CDR1 is KGHSH and CDR2 LQKENI. V lost 6 bases, J lost 2 bases, and 5 bases stayed unmatched.

The V and J genes are TRBV5-1 and TRBJ2-1; possible D gene TRBD2, 5 bases. Trimming took 4 bases from V and 10 from J, leaving 18 bases between them. This CDR3 has 14 residues. CDR1 is SGHRS, CDR2 YFSETQ, per germline. DNA of the CDR3: TGCGCCAGCAGCGCATTACTAGGGTCACAGGAGCAGTTCTTC. Amino acids: CASSALLGSQEQFF.

V is TRBV19 and J is TRBJ2-1; TRBD2 is a possible D gene (7 bases). Per the germline V gene, CDR1 is LNHDA and CDR2 is SQIVND (reference sequence). There are 16 residues in the CDR3. The germline V and J ends were trimmed by 1 base and 10 bases, with 20 bases remaining between them. CDR3 DNA sequence: TGTGCCAGTAGTATAGGTGGGGGGGGCTCCGGAGGCGAGCAGTTCTTC. Translating it yields CASSIGGGGSGGEQFF.

V gene TRBV6-5 combines with J gene TRBJ1-1; D may be TRBD1 (5 bases). V was trimmed by 5 bases and J by 1 base, leaving 11 bases between them. Germline lookup yields CDR1 MNHEY and CDR2 SVGAGI. CDR3 length equals 14 residues. The CDR3 region is CASSLFTGNTEAFF. For the CDR3, the DNA is TGTGCCAGCAGTCTTTTCACAGGGAACACTGAAGCTTTCTTT.

This clone was observed a single time. V gene TRBV30 combines with J gene TRBJ1-5; weak D call: TRBD1 (5 bases). Trimming took off 0 bases at V and 7 bases at J, with 10 bases between the two ends. CDR3 size: 13 residues. Germline values: CDR1 GTSNPN, CDR2 SVGIG (reference sequence). CDR3 DNA sequence: TGTGCCTGGAGTGTACAGGACGGCCAGCCCCAGCATTTT. It is translated as CAWSVQDGQPQHF.

The CDR3 region has the DNA TGTGCCAGCAGCCCCCCCAGAGGGCTCCCCGAGCTCGAGACCCAGTACTTC. Translation: CASSPPRGLPELETQYF. The chain couples TRBV3-1 (or the pseudogene TRBV3-2) to TRBJ2-5, with D possibly TRBD2 on 5 matching bases. V lost 4 bases and J 5 bases, leaving 23 bases between the germline ends. Per germline, CDR1 LGHDT and CDR2 YNNKEL (reference sequence). The CDR3 consists of 17 residues.

This chain joins TRBV6-5 and TRBJ1-1, with 9 bases identical to TRBD1. Trimming at V came to 4 bases and at J to 5 bases, leaving 11 bases not matched to a gene. This CDR3 has 16 amino acids. Looked up from germline, CDR1 is MNHEY and CDR2 is SVGAGI. CDR3 DNA: TGTGCCAGCAGTTCGTACAGGGGGCGTAGGGATACTGAAGCTTTCTTT. Residues: CASSSYRGRRDTEAFF.

This clone has a single count. CDR3 region: CASSPRTSGASTDTQYF. CDR3 in DNA: TGTGCCAGCAGCCCCCGGACTAGCGGGGCCAGCACAGATACGCAGTATTTT. The chain uses TRBV7-9 and TRBJ2-3; TRBD2 matches 12 bases. The trim removed 5 bases at V and 0 bases at J, leaving 6 bases unmatched. The CDR3 consists of 17 residues. Germline values: CDR1 SEHNR, CDR2 FQNEAQ (reference sequence).